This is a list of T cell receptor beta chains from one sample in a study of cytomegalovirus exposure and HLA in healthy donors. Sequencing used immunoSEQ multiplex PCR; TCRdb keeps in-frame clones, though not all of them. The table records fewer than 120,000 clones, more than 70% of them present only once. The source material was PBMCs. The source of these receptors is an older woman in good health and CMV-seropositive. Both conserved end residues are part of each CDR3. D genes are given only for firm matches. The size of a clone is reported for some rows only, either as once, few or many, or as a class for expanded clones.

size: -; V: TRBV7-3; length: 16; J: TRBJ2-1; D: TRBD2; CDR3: CASSRRASGISNEQFF; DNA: TGTGCCAGCAGCCGCCGGGCTAGCGGGATTAGCAATGAGCAGTTCTTC
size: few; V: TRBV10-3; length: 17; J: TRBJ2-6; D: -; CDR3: CAISPDRSNSGANVLTF; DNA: TGTGCCATCAGTCCAGACAGGAGCAACTCTGGGGCCAACGTCCTGACTTTC
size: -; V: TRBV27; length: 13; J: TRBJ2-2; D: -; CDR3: CASSLGGLGELFF; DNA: TGTGCCAGCAGTTTAGGGGGCCTCGGGGAGCTGTTTTTT
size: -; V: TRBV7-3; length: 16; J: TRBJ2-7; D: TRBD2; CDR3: CASSLNPSGYSYEQYF; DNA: TGTGCCAGCAGCTTAAATCCTAGCGGTTACTCCTACGAGCAGTACTTC
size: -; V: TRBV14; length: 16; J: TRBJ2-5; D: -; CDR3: CASSRVMDSLGETQYF; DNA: TGTGCCAGCAGCCGGGTGATGGACAGCCTTGGTGAGACCCAGTACTTC
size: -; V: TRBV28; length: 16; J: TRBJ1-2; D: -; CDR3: CASSPTPGTGPYGYTF; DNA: TGTGCCAGCAGTCCAACGCCCGGGACTGGACCTTATGGCTACACCTTC
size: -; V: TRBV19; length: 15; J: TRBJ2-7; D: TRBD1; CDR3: CASDPGQGVSNEQYF; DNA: TGTGCCAGCGATCCTGGACAGGGAGTCTCTAACGAGCAGTACTTC
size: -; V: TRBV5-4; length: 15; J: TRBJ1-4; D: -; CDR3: CASSAARGSVEKLFF; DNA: TGTGCCAGCAGCGCCGCCAGGGGATCGGTTGAAAAACTGTTTTTT
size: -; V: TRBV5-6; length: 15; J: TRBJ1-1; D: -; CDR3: CASSLVWGQNTEAFF; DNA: TGTGCCAGCAGCTTGGTCTGGGGACAGAACACTGAAGCTTTCTTT
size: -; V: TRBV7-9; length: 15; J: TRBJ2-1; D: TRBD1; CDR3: CASSPRGMVYNEQFF; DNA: TGTGCCAGCAGCCCCAGGGGGATGGTCTACAATGAGCAGTTCTTC
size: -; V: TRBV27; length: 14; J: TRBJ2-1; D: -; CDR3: CASSWSSSNNEQFF; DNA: TGTGCCAGCAGTTGGTCAAGCTCCAACAATGAGCAGTTCTTC
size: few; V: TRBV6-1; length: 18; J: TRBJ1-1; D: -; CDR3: CASSVIGRLFRGSPEAFF; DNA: TGTGCCAGCAGTGTAATAGGTCGTTTGTTCAGGGGAAGTCCTGAAGCTTTCTTT
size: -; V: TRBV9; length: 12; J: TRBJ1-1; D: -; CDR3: CASEGLNTEAFF; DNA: TGTGCCAGTGAGGGCCTGAACACTGAAGCTTTCTTT
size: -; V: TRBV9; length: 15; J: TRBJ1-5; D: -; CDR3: CASSLTGLSNQPQHF; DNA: TGTGCCAGCAGCCTGACAGGTCTCAGCAATCAGCCCCAGCATTTT
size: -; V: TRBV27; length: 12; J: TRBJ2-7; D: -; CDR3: CATISGSYEQYF; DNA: TGTGCCACAATATCAGGGTCCTACGAGCAGTACTTC
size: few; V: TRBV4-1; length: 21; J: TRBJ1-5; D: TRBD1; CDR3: CASSQYPTGQGTIRSNQPQHF; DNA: TGCGCCAGCAGCCAGTACCCGACGGGACAGGGAACGATAAGAAGCAATCAGCCCCAGCATTTT
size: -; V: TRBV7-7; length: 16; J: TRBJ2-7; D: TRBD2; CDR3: CASSFRREGVSYEQYF; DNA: TGTGCTAGCAGCTTCCGACGGGAGGGAGTATCTTACGAGCAGTACTTC
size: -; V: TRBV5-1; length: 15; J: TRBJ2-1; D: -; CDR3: CASSLERGTYNEQFF; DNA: TGCGCCAGCAGCTTGGAACGGGGTACCTACAATGAGCAGTTCTTC
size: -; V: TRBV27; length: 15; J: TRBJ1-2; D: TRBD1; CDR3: CASSQSPDRRRGYTF; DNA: TGTGCCAGCAGTCAATCCCCGGACAGGCGGAGGGGCTACACCTTC
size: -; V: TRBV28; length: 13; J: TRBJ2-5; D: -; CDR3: CASRGGLGETQYF; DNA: TGTGCCAGCAGGGGGGGGCTCGGAGAGACCCAGTACTTC
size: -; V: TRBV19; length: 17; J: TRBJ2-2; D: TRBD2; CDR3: CASRRLLAVKNTGELFF; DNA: TGTGCCAGTAGGAGACTTCTAGCGGTCAAGAACACCGGGGAGCTGTTTTTT
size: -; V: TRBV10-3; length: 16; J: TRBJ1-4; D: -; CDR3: CAISESADTTNEKLFF; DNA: TGTGCCATCAGTGAGTCGGCGGACACAACTAATGAAAAACTGTTTTTT
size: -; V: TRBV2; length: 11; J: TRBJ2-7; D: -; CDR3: CASSDAGEQYF; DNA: TGTGCCAGCAGTGACGCAGGCGAGCAGTACTTC
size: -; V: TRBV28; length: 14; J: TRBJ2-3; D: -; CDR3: CASQREFGADTQYF; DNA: TGTGCCAGCCAAAGGGAGTTTGGCGCAGATACGCAGTATTTT
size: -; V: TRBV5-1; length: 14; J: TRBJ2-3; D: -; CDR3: CASSLTGSTDTQYF; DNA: TGCGCCAGCAGCTTGACAGGGTCTACAGATACGCAGTATTTT
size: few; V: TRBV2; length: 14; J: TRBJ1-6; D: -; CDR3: CASSEVGDNSPLHF; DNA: TGTGCCAGCAGTGAAGTGGGCGATAATTCACCCCTCCACTTT